The T cell receptor (beta chain) under discussion was sequenced for a study of lymphopenia after photon versus proton radiotherapy. Study observations and caveats: In patients who died, overall survival fell as post-nadir TCR diversity dropped more. Authors raise, but do not show, better survival with proton therapy. Under photons, naive T cells and diversity fell while effector/memory populations rose. After lymphocyte nadir, photon-treated repertoires showed oligoclonal expansion, especially CD8+ Temra.

Clones were sequenced by immunoSEQ multiplex PCR, and TCRdb holds only the in-frame ones, with some missing. The sample shows under 35,000 clones, 75% to 90% of them seen only once. A remark on this clone: Its antigen is not identified.

This CDR3 comprises 14 residues. V lost 8 bases and J lost 4, with 15 bases in between. Germline CDR1 is MNHNS and CDR2 is SASEGT. The origin of this receptor is a woman between 65 and 79 years old with pancreatic cancer. Some clones in this sample may be carry-over from other donors' samples. The chain recombines TRBV6-1 with TRBJ1-5; D might be TRBD1 (6 bases). The sample in question was peripheral blood, obtained from a patient treated with proton-based radiotherapy. The CDR3 DNA follows: TGTGCCAGCCACCGGGACATGGGAAATCAGCCCCAGCATTTT. It translates to CASHRDMGNQPQHF.